The present entry profiles one TCR beta chain with its context. Its target is unknown. Sequenced by immunoSEQ multiplex PCR; TCRdb stores in-frame clones only, minus some. The repertoire holds hundreds of thousands of clones, approximately 86% seen once, with around a tenth in the top ten. This sample is drawn from a study of Ad26.COV2.S vaccination and SARS-CoV-2 variants. Study summary: Once, or twice with 56 days between doses, Ad26.COV2.S was given intramuscularly. Study outcomes and limitations: Vaccine recipients had higher spike-specific TCR breadth than placebo recipients. Total T cell responses, in the TCR breadth and depth analyses, may have been underestimated.

Treatment: 19 received Ad26.COV2.S at low or high dose, single or two shots; roughly five received placebo; per-sample allocation not given. Specimens were obtained on day 63 following the first vaccine or placebo injection. The sequenced sample was peripheral blood, obtained in a trial of Ad26.COV2.S vaccine versus placebo. The sequence was obtained from a person aged 18 to 65 who received the Ad26.COV2.S COVID-19 vaccine or a placebo.

CDR3 in amino acids: CASSLFVGGEYEQYF. CDR3 nucleotides: TGCGCCAGCAGCTTGTTCGTGGGCGGGGAGTACGAGCAGTACTTC. The chain uses TRBV5-1 and TRBJ2-7, with D possibly TRBD2 on 6 matching bases. The V gene's germline CDR1 is SGHRS and CDR2 YFSETQ. The ends were cut back, 1 base at V and 4 bases at J, with 15 bases in the middle. This CDR3 comprises 15 residues.